The 23 T cell receptor beta chains below were found in one sample sequenced in a study of cytomegalovirus exposure and HLA in healthy donors. Amplification used 60 Vbeta primers and 13 Jbeta primers. Assay: immunoSEQ multiplex PCR; the TCRdb copy retains only in-frame clones and omits some. This table has 170,000 or so clones, over 65% appearing once. The sample consisted of PBMCs. These receptors all come from a woman in her 30s in good health and CMV-seropositive.

This clone was recorded only once. The chain links TRBV6-5 to TRBJ2-7; 8 bases match TRBD2. Germline CDR1 and CDR2: MNHEY and SVGAGI. The CDR3 has 15 amino acids. Losses at the gene ends were 0 bases for V and 5 bases for J; bases not matched to a gene: 6. CDR3 sequence reads: CASSYSVAGRNEQYF. The CDR3 bases are TGTGCCAGCAGTTACTCTGTAGCGGGAAGAAACGAGCAGTACTTC.

The V and J genes are TRBV6-7 and TRBJ1-1; 10 nucleotides align to TRBD1. TRBV6-7 is recorded as an ORF, its role being uncertain. This CDR3 contains 16 residues. With V trimmed by 6 bases and J by 0 bases, 7 bases remained unmatched. CDR3 amino acids: CASRTRQGALNTEAFF. DNA for the CDR3: TGTGCCAGCAGGACGAGACAGGGGGCTCTGAACACTGAAGCTTTCTTT.

V gene TRBV9 combines with J gene TRBJ1-2; 8 bases line up with TRBD1. Per germline, CDR1 SGDLS and CDR2 YYNGEE. J was trimmed by 4 bases and V by 3 bases; bases with no gene match: 8. The CDR3 runs 15 residues. The CDR3 spells CASSAPIGTGYGYTF. The DNA of the CDR3 is TGTGCCAGCAGCGCCCCCATTGGGACAGGCTATGGCTACACCTTC.

This clone was observed a handful of times. The gene calls are TRBV11-1 and TRBJ2-1; maybe TRBD1 (5 bases). CDR3 length: 13 residues. The germline gives CDR1 SGHAT, CDR2 FQDESV (reference sequence). With 3 bases removed from V and 10 bases from J, the gap between germline ends came to 13 bases. The chain's CDR3 is CASSLARAGEQFF. For the CDR3, the DNA is TGTGCCAGCAGCTTGGCCAGGGCAGGCGAGCAGTTCTTC.

J is TRBJ2-3 and V is TRBV9; D remains unclear. Looked up from germline, CDR1 is SGDLS and CDR2 is YYNGEE. The CDR3 loop spans 15 amino acids. V was pared by 0 bases and J by 2 bases, with 10 bases between. CDR3 nucleotide sequence: TGTGCCAGCAGCGTAGTTTCCGGGTACACAGATACGCAGTATTTT. Protein: CASSVVSGYTDTQYF.

The chain combines TRBV4-1 with TRBJ2-7; 7 bases map to TRBD2. Per germline, CDR1 MGHRA and CDR2 YSYEKL. Losses at the gene ends were 4 bases for V and 1 base for J; bases not matched to a gene: 19. The CDR3 is made up of 19 amino acids. CDR3 residues: CASSPTTLRTRTLSYEQYF. CDR3 sequence (DNA): TGCGCCAGCAGCCCTACTACCTTACGGACTAGGACCCTTTCCTACGAGCAGTACTTC.

The rearrangement uses TRBV29-1 and TRBJ2-3; TRBD2 matches at 7 bases. Germline V gives CDR1 SQVTM, CDR2 ANQGSEA. Trimming removed 6 bases from V and 4 bases from J; junction bases left unmatched: 10. The CDR3 sequence is 14 residues long. CDR3 sequence (DNA): TGCAGCGTCTTAGCGGGCTCCTCTCCAGATACGCAGTATTTT. Protein sequence: CSVLAGSSPDTQYF.

The CDR3 DNA is TGTGCCAGCAGCTTCGGAGGTTCTAAGGTCTCTGGAAACACCATATATTTT. Its translation is CASSFGGSKVSGNTIYF. The rearrangement uses TRBV5-4 and TRBJ1-3; no reliable D call. Trimming removed 2 bases at V and 0 bases at J, with 15 bases between. The germline gives CDR1 SGHNT, CDR2 YYREEE (reference sequence). CDR3 length: 17 residues.

This clone was detected a few times. V gene TRBV18 combines with J gene TRBJ1-3, with D perhaps matching TRBD1 (5 bases). Trimming shortened V by 5 bases and J by 2 bases, and 19 bases separated the two germline ends. Germline CDR1 KGHSH, CDR2 LQKENI. This CDR3 is 17 amino acids long. This chain's CDR3 is CASSSRGSGTPGNTIYF. The CDR3 DNA is TGTGCCAGCTCATCGCGGGGCTCCGGGACTCCTGGAAACACCATATATTTT.

V gene TRBV6-6 combines with J gene TRBJ1-2, with D perhaps matching TRBD1 (5 bases). CDR1 and CDR2 from the germline V gene are MNHNY and SVGAGI (reference sequence). Trimming took off 0 bases at V and 6 bases at J, with 11 bases between the two ends. The CDR3 loop spans 14 amino acids. The CDR3 loop reads CASSYSGQLHGYTF. The CDR3 nucleotides are TGTGCCAGCAGTTACTCGGGGCAGCTCCATGGCTACACCTTC.

The chain carries TRBV20-1 and TRBJ2-7; weak D call: TRBD1 (6 bases). The CDR3 consists of 11 residues. Germline CDR1 DFQATT, CDR2 SNEGSKA (reference sequence). The V end was cut by 4 bases, the J end by 5 bases, with 9 bases between. This CDR3 reads CSAIGQNEQYF. The CDR3 DNA follows: TGCAGTGCTATCGGACAGAACGAGCAGTACTTC.

This clone has ten or more counts. The chain has TRBV5-1 and TRBJ2-2; D may be TRBD2 (6 bases). CDR3 length: 16 residues. Deletions cut 0 bases from V and 1 base from J, with 10 bases between. Germline V CDR1 and CDR2: SGHRS, YFSETQ. This CDR3 reads CASSLAGDGNTGELFF. CDR3 sequence (DNA): TGCGCCAGCAGCTTGGCGGGGGATGGGAACACCGGGGAGCTGTTTTTT. Full variable domain (outside the CDR3, taken from reference TRBV5-1 and TRBJ2-2): KAGVTQTPRYLIKTRGQQVTLSCSPISGHRSVSWYQQTPGQGLQFLFEYFSETQRNKGNFPGRFSGRQFSNSRSEMNVSTLELGDSALYLCASSLAGDGNTGELFFGEGSRLTVL.

The V gene is TRBV5-1, the J gene TRBJ2-2; TRBD2 matches 8 bases. Trimming at V came to 5 bases and at J to 9 bases, leaving 18 bases not matched to a gene. Germline CDR1 SGHRS, CDR2 YFSETQ. The CDR3 totals 17 residues. The CDR3 DNA follows: TGCGCCAGCAGGCATGATATAGCGGGAACGAACAATTGGGAGCTGTTTTTT. The encoded protein is CASRHDIAGTNNWELFF.

V gene TRBV28 combines with J gene TRBJ1-2; D is unresolved. CDR3 length: 16 amino acids. Trimming took off 2 bases at V and 8 bases at J, with 21 bases between the two ends. The germline V gene encodes CDR1 MDHEN and CDR2 SYDVKM. In DNA form, the CDR3 reads TGTGCCAGCAGTTTAGGTTTTGCCGCGGGTTCTAGGGGCTACACCTTC. Translated: CASSLGFAAGSRGYTF.

This rearrangement joins TRBV25-1 to TRBJ1-2, with D hard to call. This CDR3 region has 13 residues. In germline, CDR1 is MGHDK, CDR2 SYGVNS. Deletions cut 6 bases from V and 2 bases from J, with 10 bases between. The CDR3 nucleotides read TGTGCCAGCAGCGGAGCCCTAAACTATGGCTACACCTTC. It codes for CASSGALNYGYTF.

The gene calls are TRBV4-3 and TRBJ2-6; 7 bases map to TRBD1. The J segment lost 1 base and the V segment lost 2 bases, leaving 11 bases of the junction unmatched. CDR1 and CDR2 (germline): LGHNA, YSLEER. CDR3 size: 19 residues. The CDR3 region has the DNA TGCGCCAGCAGCCAATTCGACGGGACAGCCGGGTCTGGGGCCAACGTCCTGACTTTC. This sequence encodes CASSQFDGTAGSGANVLTF.

This clone turned up a few times. The chain is built from TRBV6-1 and TRBJ2-7, with 8 nucleotides matching TRBD2. V shed 2 bases, J shed 5 bases, and the junction held 5 bases outside the gene matches. CDR3 length: 14 residues. CDR1 is MNHNS and CDR2 is SASEGT in the germline V gene. CDR3 DNA: TGTGCCAGCAGTGAAATCGGGAGGGCCGACGAGCAGTACTTC. Translating gives CASSEIGRADEQYF.

CDR3 nucleotide sequence: TGTGCTAGTGGGAGAGGGATCCCAGATACGCAGTATTTT. It yields the protein CASGRGIPDTQYF. The rearrangement links TRBV12-5 to TRBJ2-3; a possible D gene is TRBD2 (5 bases). Deletions cut 6 bases from V and 4 bases from J, with 11 bases between. Germline V gene sequence: CDR1 LGHNT, CDR2 FRNRAP. CDR3 length: 13 amino acids.

This sequence joins TRBV30 and TRBJ2-7; 7 positions match TRBD1. The germline V gene encodes CDR1 GTSNPN and CDR2 SVGIG (reference sequence). The CDR3 totals 13 residues. The ends lost 3 bases at V and 3 bases at J; junction bases unmatched: 5. CDR3 in amino acids: CAWRKGGIYEQYF. In DNA form, the CDR3 reads TGTGCCTGGAGAAAAGGGGGCATCTACGAGCAGTACTTC.

Worth noting for this clone: Compared with germline, one end of the junction differs, possibly owing to a read error. CDR3 residues: CASSLAQF. The CDR3 DNA sequence: TGTGCCAGCAGCTTAGCCCAGTTC. The gene calls are TRBV11-2 and TRBJ2-6; D not resolved. Germline V CDR1 and CDR2: SGHAT, FQNNGV. The CDR3 is 8 amino acids.

This rearrangement joins TRBV6-5 to TRBJ1-5, with 7 bases aligning to TRBD1. The J segment lost 9 bases and the V segment lost 6 bases, leaving 14 bases of the junction unmatched. CDR3 length equals 15 residues. Per the germline V gene, CDR1 is MNHEY and CDR2 is SVGAGI. This chain's CDR3 is CASRPTGLPQGPQHF. In nucleotides, the CDR3 is TGTGCCAGCAGACCGACAGGGCTCCCACAGGGGCCCCAGCATTTT.

The chain links TRBV5-1 to TRBJ2-5, with a possible D match to TRBD2 (6 bases). This CDR3 region has 14 residues. CDR1 and CDR2 (germline): SGHRS, YFSETQ. V was shortened by 7 bases and J by 5 bases, with 18 bases between the two germline ends. As DNA, the CDR3 is TGCGCCAGCGGACCGGGAGACGTGGGGGAGACCCAGTACTTC. This encodes CASGPGDVGETQYF.

The genes are TRBV7-6 and TRBJ1-2, with 7 nucleotides matching TRBD1. The CDR3 contains 14 residues. V was clipped by 5 bases and J by 4 bases; unmatched bases: 7. Germline CDR1 is SGHVS and CDR2 is FNYEAQ. The CDR3 loop is CASSPSGQLYGYTF. The DNA of the CDR3 is TGTGCCAGCAGCCCCTCGGGACAGCTCTATGGCTACACCTTC.